This TCR beta chain was sequenced in a study of shared T cell receptors in the human thymus. This clone was seen just once. This CDR3 is built from 17 residues. Germline loops: CDR1 MDHEN, CDR2 SYDVKM. The germline V and J ends were trimmed by 3 bases and 0 bases, with 15 bases remaining between them. Assay used: immunoSEQ multiplex PCR; TCRdb lists only in-frame clones, some missing. Of approximately 760,000 clones in the sample, 70% to 90% were seen once. These sequences were also reported in another study, on human thymus T cells. That paper notes: Donors were healthy Finnish infants having corrective surgery for congenital heart defects. In corrective heart surgery, resections were taken, and these provided the thymus tissue. Biased V and J segment usage appeared in thymus and peripheral blood.

This TCR was recovered from a girl less than two years old with a congenital heart defect. This chain connects TRBV28 to TRBJ1-3; D gene ambiguous. The sequencing input was thymocytes. The CDR3 sequence is CASSFLVDRDSGNTIYF. CDR3 DNA sequence: TGTGCCAGCAGTTTCTTGGTTGACCGGGACTCTGGAAACACCATATATTTT.